The clone carrying this T cell receptor beta chain is medium-sized within its sample. The data were obtained in a study of HIV-infected patients and healthy controls. No cell fractionation was done, so the repertoire covers all unsorted peripheral blood T cells. An approximately 2.4 ml peripheral blood sample was taken for RNA. In germline, CDR1 is DFQATT, CDR2 SNEGSKA (reference sequence). This CDR3 region has 18 residues. Trimming took 0 bases from V and 2 from J; bases not matched to a gene: 6. Around 530 ng RNA was reverse transcribed with alpha and beta constant-region primers. Separate chain-specific third strand synthesis with multiplexing indices produced the alpha and beta libraries. Ligation attached cDNA to a 5' RACE adapter that carried a random hexamer and SP2 site. TCRdb recomputed calls from the 5' RACE reads with MiXCR, one row per CDR3 protein. The profile shows around 4,300 distinct CDR3 sequences, less than 9% of them singletons.

The origin of this receptor is an adult with HIV infection. Sequencing was performed on blood, taken before antiretroviral therapy. This chain joins TRBV20-1 and TRBJ1-6; TRBD1 matches at 11 bases. Here the CDR3 reads CSAREGQGGVAYNSPLHF. The CDR3 DNA reads as TGCAGTGCTAGAGAGGGACAGGGGGGCGTCGCCTATAATTCACCCCTCCACTTT.